This TCR beta chain was sequenced during a study of blood T cell repertoires in COVID-19. Study details: Material from acute and convalescent COVID-19 was sourced from the United States, Italy and Spain. PBMCs, B-cell-depleted T cells, or T cells provided the cDNA or gDNA that made up the material.

The repertoire was sequenced with immunoSEQ multiplex PCR; TCRdb's copy has only in-frame clones and lacks some. The sample lists about 120,000 clones, about 89% occurring once. Seattle's cohort entered during active infection and was followed longitudinally. This CDR3 comprises 15 residues. Looked up from germline, CDR1 is SGHTA and CDR2 is FQGNSA. V lost 1 base and J 5 bases, leaving 14 bases between the germline ends. The specimen sequenced was peripheral blood. The clonotype comes from a man aged 60 to 69 with COVID-19, enrolled during active disease. J is TRBJ1-1 and V is TRBV7-2; D is unresolved. CDR3 coding DNA: TGTGCCAGCAGCTTAGAGCCCTACCGGGGAACTGAAGCTTTCTTT. Protein product: CASSLEPYRGTEAFF.